The rows below give T cell receptor beta chains drawn from one sample of a study of regulatory T cells in long-lasting Graves disease. One entry per CDR3 protein results from TCRdb running MiXCR on the multiplex PCR reads. The repertoire consists of a few hundred thousand distinct CDR3 sequences, with about 10% occurring once and the leading ten covering 15% to 20%. These sequences were also reported in another study, on T cells in Graves' hyperthyroidism and ophthalmopathy.

Source: peripheral blood mononuclear cells (PBMCs), taken at new diagnosis, from a patient treated with antithyroid drugs. These receptors came from a woman aged 18-35 years with Graves disease. Each CDR3 is given with its conserved first and last residue. The D gene is left open where the match is weak. The size of a clone is reported for some rows only, either as once, few or many, or as a class for expanded clones.

J gene | clone size | V gene | D gene | CDR3 DNA | CDR3 protein
TRBJ2-7 | NA | TRBV7-8 | NA | TGCGCCAGCAGCCGGATCGGGTCCAACCAAGGCTACGAGCAGTACTTC | CASSRIGSNQGYEQYF
TRBJ2-3 | many | TRBV24-1 | TRBD2 | TGTGCCACCAGTGACGAGGTAGCGGGGTCGAACACAGATACGCAGTATTTT | CATSDEVAGSNTDTQYF
TRBJ2-7 | many | TRBV20-1 | NA | TGCAGTGCTAGAGAATCCGGGACGGCCATCTCCTACGAGCAGTACTTC | CSARESGTAISYEQYF
TRBJ1-6 | many | TRBV7-9 | NA | TGTGCCAGCAGCTTAGTAGGGGGTAGATCACCCCTCCACTTT | CASSLVGGRSPLHF
TRBJ2-2 | many | TRBV28 | TRBD1 | TGTGCCAGCAGTTTGGGACAGGGGATCGCCGGGGAGCTGTTTTTT | CASSLGQGIAGELFF
TRBJ2-1 | NA | TRBV19 | NA | TGTGCCAGTAGTATCCTCGGGGACTGGCAGTTCTTC | CASSILGDWQFF
TRBJ1-2 | NA | TRBV4-3 | NA | TGCGCCAGCAGCCAAGATCTTCGGGGTGCTGTACATGGCTACACCTTC | CASSQDLRGAVHGYTF
TRBJ1-1 | few | TRBV30 | NA | TGTGCCTGGAGTAGACAAAACACTGAAGCTTTCTTT | CAWSRQNTEAFF
TRBJ2-3 | many | TRBV27 | NA | TGTGCCAGCAAGCGGAGGATCACAGATACGCAGTATTTT | CASKRRITDTQYF
TRBJ1-1 | many | TRBV28 | NA | TGTGCCAGCAGTTTCCGGAGCCTCCTGGGGATGAAGTACACTGAAGCTTTCTTT | CASSFRSLLGMKYTEAFF
TRBJ2-7 | NA | TRBV20-1 | TRBD2 | TGCAGTGCTATCCCCCCTTTGCTAGCGGGATATACTTACTCCTACGAGCAGTACTTC | CSAIPPLLAGYTYSYEQYF
TRBJ2-2 | few | TRBV7-6 | NA | TGTGCCAGCAGCTTTGGCCGAGGGGTAAGCACCGGGGAGCTGTTTTTT | CASSFGRGVSTGELFF
TRBJ2-1 | few | TRBV29-1 | NA | TGCAGCGTGCCGGCAGGGGCCTCCTACAATGAGCAGTTCTTC | CSVPAGASYNEQFF
TRBJ1-1 | many | TRBV6-5 | NA | TGTGCCAGCAGTTACAGGGTGGTGAACACTGAAGCTTTCTTT | CASSYRVVNTEAFF
TRBJ1-3 | many | TRBV7-2 | NA | TGTGCCAGCAGCTACGGACAGCCACACTCTGGAAACACCATATATTTT | CASSYGQPHSGNTIYF
TRBJ2-7 | few | TRBV12-3/TRBV12-4 | NA | TGTGCCAGCAGTTATCGGGGTCTATCTCGTGAGCAGTACTTC | CASSYRGLSREQYF
TRBJ2-3 | NA | TRBV10-1 | TRBD2 | TGCGCCAGCAGTGCAAATAGCGGGAGGGCCACAGATACGCAGTATTTT | CASSANSGRATDTQYF
TRBJ2-5 | many | TRBV6-5 | NA | TGTGCCAGCAGTTACGGGCAGGGACGTCAAGAGACCCAGTACTTC | CASSYGQGRQETQYF
TRBJ1-2 | many | TRBV2 | NA | TGTGCCAGCACTTTAGTGGATGGCTACACCTTC | CASTLVDGYTF
TRBJ1-2 | few | TRBV7-2 | TRBD1 | TGTGCCAGCAGCTTATTTCCGGGACAGGGGATCCTCGCCGGCTACACCTTC | CASSLFPGQGILAGYTF
TRBJ1-1 | many | TRBV7-2 | NA | TGTGCCAGCAACCAGGTTACGCTCATCCACACTGAAGCTTTCTTT | CASNQVTLIHTEAFF
TRBJ2-1 | many | TRBV12-3/TRBV12-4 | NA | TGTGCCAGCAGTCCTAATTTATCTCGATCGCAGTTCTTC | CASSPNLSRSQFF
TRBJ2-3 | many | TRBV10-3 | NA | TGTGCCATCCCGGGCGGGGACGGCACAGATACGCAGTATTTT | CAIPGGDGTDTQYF
TRBJ2-7 | many | TRBV5-1 | NA | TGCGCCAGCAGCTTAGGTCTTATCTTAGGGATCTCCTACGAGCAGTACTTC | CASSLGLILGISYEQYF
TRBJ2-3 | many | TRBV18 | NA | TGTGCCAGCTCACCACCCGCAGGGGCGAACACAGATACGCAGTATTTT | CASSPPAGANTDTQYF
TRBJ1-1 | many | TRBV2 | NA | TGTGCCAGCAGTGGGGCCGGGGTTTTTCCTGAAGCTTTCTTT | CASSGAGVFPEAFF
TRBJ2-5 | many | TRBV7-2 | NA | TGTGCCAGCAGCTTAGACGGGAACCAGGAGACCCAGTACTTC | CASSLDGNQETQYF
TRBJ2-7 | many | TRBV28 | NA | TGTGCCAGCAGTTTGTTTAGGCTTGGGCAGTACTTC | CASSLFRLGQYF
TRBJ2-2 | few | TRBV4-1 | NA | TGCGCCAGCAGCCAGCCTACAGAAACCGGGGAGCTGTTTTTT | CASSQPTETGELFF
TRBJ2-5 | few | TRBV5-1 | NA | TGCGCCAGCAGCTTGGACGGCAGACAAAAAGAGACCCAGTACTTC | CASSLDGRQKETQYF
TRBJ2-2 | many | TRBV29-1 | TRBD1 | TGCAGCGTAGGGACAGGAATCGGGAACACCGGGGAGCTGTTTTTT | CSVGTGIGNTGELFF
TRBJ2-1 | NA | TRBV6-1 | NA | TGTGCCAGCAGGCCTAGAGTCCTCAATGAGCAGTTCTTC | CASRPRVLNEQFF
TRBJ1-2 | many | TRBV29-1 | TRBD1 | TGCAGCGTTGACAGCAGGGGGCCCTATGGCTACACCTTC | CSVDSRGPYGYTF
TRBJ1-2 | many | TRBV5-4 | TRBD1 | TGTGCCAGCGCCCCGGACAGGGGGTCGAACTATGGCTACACCTTC | CASAPDRGSNYGYTF
TRBJ2-7 | few | TRBV10-3 | NA | TGTGCCATCAGTGTTGACAGGAGCTCCTACGAGCAGTACTTC | CAISVDRSSYEQYF
TRBJ1-1 | many | TRBV20-1 | NA | TGCAGTGCTAGCTATCGACGATCTATTACCCCCTTGGAAGCTTTCTTT | CSASYRRSITPLEAFF
TRBJ2-7 | few | TRBV6-9 | NA | TGTGCCAGCAGTTACGCATCGGGACCACTAGGCACCTACGAGCAGTACTTC | CASSYASGPLGTYEQYF
TRBJ2-3 | many | TRBV12-3/TRBV12-4 | TRBD2 | TGTGCCAGCAGGCCCAGCGGGGGACTTAGGGATACGCAGTATTTT | CASRPSGGLRDTQYF
TRBJ1-2 | many | TRBV7-8 | TRBD1 | TGTGCCAGCAGCTTAGGTTGGGACAGGGAGGTTTATGGCTACACCTTC | CASSLGWDREVYGYTF